The 28 T cell receptor beta chains in this list originate from one sample, sequenced in a study of cytomegalovirus exposure and HLA in healthy donors (dated 2017 in TCRdb). The library relied on the immunoSEQ multiplex PCR assay. For the multiplex PCR, a mixture combining 60 forward primers for TCR Vbeta segments and 13 reverse primers for TCR Jbeta segments was used. TCRdb took over this immuneACCESS table, retaining in-frame rearrangements with V and J assigned. Such tables are incomplete; in checked studies, under half of the missing clones stem from an unresolved V gene, and the remainder is unexplained. Counted in this sample were 100,000 to 120,000 clones; 78% of them appeared once. The ten largest make up 1% to 1.5% of the sample. The sequenced sample consisted of PBMCs. Receptors originate from a man in his thirties or forties in good health and CMV-seronegative.

The chain carries TRBV28 and TRBJ1-2, with unresolved D. The CDR3 extends over 13 amino acids. V was shortened by 7 bases and J by 1 base, with 10 bases between the two germline ends. Germline CDR1 and CDR2: MDHEN and SYDVKM. CDR3 sequence (DNA): TGTGCCAGCACCCAGGCATTTAACTATGGCTACACCTTC. It encodes CASTQAFNYGYTF.

The chain links TRBV19 to TRBJ1-2, with D perhaps TRBD1 (6 bases). The CDR3 consists of 12 residues. V gave up 5 bases and J gave up 8 bases, with 12 bases separating them. Germline V lookup: CDR1 LNHDA, CDR2 SQIVND (reference sequence). In DNA, the CDR3 is TGTGCCAGTAGTCGTACAGGGTTGGGCTACACCTTC. Its translation: CASSRTGLGYTF. The entire variable domain, with the rest obtained from reference TRBV19 and TRBJ1-2, is as follows: DGGITQSPKYLFRKEGQNVTLSCEQNLNHDAMYWYRQDPGQGLRLIYYSQIVNDFQKGDIAEGYSVSREKKESFPLTVTSAQKNPTAFYLCASSRTGLGYTFGSGTRLTVV.

The J gene is TRBJ2-1, the V gene TRBV30; 11 nucleotides line up with TRBD2. This CDR3 comprises 15 residues. CDR1 and CDR2 (germline): GTSNPN, SVGIG (reference sequence). The ends lost 3 bases at V and 8 bases at J; junction bases unmatched: 9. The CDR3 protein is CAWRFSGRARDEQFF. CDR3 coding DNA: TGTGCCTGGAGGTTTAGCGGGAGGGCCAGGGATGAGCAGTTCTTC.

The J gene is TRBJ2-7, the V gene TRBV28; TRBD1 matches at 8 bases. Germline lookup yields CDR1 MDHEN and CDR2 SYDVKM. Losses at the gene ends were 4 bases for V and 6 bases for J; bases not matched to a gene: 2. The CDR3 covers 12 residues. This CDR3 is CASSSTGAEQYF. As DNA, the CDR3 is TGTGCCAGCAGTTCGACAGGGGCCGAGCAGTACTTC.

This clone was seen a few times. The chain uses TRBV10-3 and TRBJ2-7; 11 nucleotides line up with TRBD2. Germline values: CDR1 ENHRY, CDR2 SYGVKD. Germline trimming cut 4 bases from V and 3 bases from J; bases unmatched to any gene: 2. This CDR3 contains 14 residues. Written as DNA, the CDR3 is TGTGCCATCAGTGTAGCGGGGGGGGTCTACGAGCAGTACTTC. Translation gives CAISVAGGVYEQYF.

The chain carries TRBV5-1 and TRBJ2-3; D is unresolved. The germline V gene encodes CDR1 SGHRS and CDR2 YFSETQ. Trimming removed 3 bases from V and 2 bases from J, with 4 bases in between. The CDR3 is made up of 12 amino acids. Here the CDR3 DNA reads TGCGCCAGCAGCTCGTACACAGATACGCAGTATTTT. Translated, it gives CASSSYTDTQYF.

The chain carries TRBV9 and TRBJ1-1, with D uncertain. The V and J ends lost 0 bases and 1 base respectively, with 13 bases between them. This CDR3 is 16 amino acids long. Germline V gene data show CDR1 as SGDLS and CDR2 as YYNGEE. The CDR3 bases are TGTGCCAGCAGCGTAGCTAAGTCACCGGGGAACACTGAAGCTTTCTTT. This encodes CASSVAKSPGNTEAFF.

A few counts support this clone. This rearrangement joins TRBV4-1 to TRBJ1-5; D uncertain. CDR3 length equals 17 residues. V dropped 0 bases and J dropped 2 bases, with 14 bases sitting between them. Germline V gives CDR1 MGHRA, CDR2 YSYEKL. CDR3 sequence (DNA): TGCGCCAGCAGCCAAGACATATTGAGGGCGCGCAATCAGCCCCAGCATTTT. Its translation is CASSQDILRARNQPQHF.

This sequence joins TRBV9 and TRBJ2-1, with TRBD1 identical over 12 bases. This CDR3 spans 15 amino acids. The V segment lost 0 bases and the J segment 8 bases; nucleotides outside the gene matches: 3. The germline V gene has CDR1 SGDLS and CDR2 YYNGEE. Here the CDR3 DNA reads TGTGCCAGCAGCGTAGAGGGACAGGGGGCTTATGAGCAGTTCTTC. Translated: CASSVEGQGAYEQFF.

In nucleotides, the CDR3 is TGTGCCAGCAGTTCCGGGACTAGCGGTATCACAGATACGCAGTATTTT. Translated: CASSSGTSGITDTQYF. The gene calls are TRBV2 and TRBJ2-3, with 11 bases lining up with TRBD2. Germline V gene sequence: CDR1 SNHLY, CDR2 FYNNEI. The CDR3 loop spans 16 amino acids. The J segment lost 2 bases and the V segment lost 5 bases, leaving 6 bases of the junction unmatched.

This chain joins TRBV6-5 and TRBJ1-1; D is possibly TRBD1 (6 bases). Per the germline V gene, CDR1 is MNHEY and CDR2 is SVGAGI. V lost 5 bases and J 6 bases, leaving 10 bases between the germline ends. CDR3 length: 12 residues. The CDR3 bases are TGTGCCAGCAGTGCACAGGGCCCTGAAGCTTTCTTT. Protein sequence: CASSAQGPEAFF.

The chain employs TRBV7-9 and TRBJ1-5; D perhaps matches TRBD1 (6 bases). The CDR3 runs to 15 residues. V was cut by 1 base and J by 4 bases, with 11 bases left in between. Germline lookup yields CDR1 SEHNR and CDR2 FQNEAQ (reference sequence). The CDR3 spells CASSLEGHLNQPQHF. The CDR3 region has the DNA TGTGCCAGCAGCTTAGAGGGACACTTAAATCAGCCCCAGCATTTT.

The V gene is TRBV2, the J gene TRBJ2-2; a possible D gene is TRBD2 (7 bases). V was shortened by 7 bases and J by 7 bases, with 16 bases between the two germline ends. CDR1 and CDR2 (germline): SNHLY, FYNNEI. The CDR3 has 14 residues. DNA of the CDR3: TGTGCCAGCACTTGGTGGGAGGGGGTCGGGGAGCTGTTTTTT. Translated, it gives CASTWWEGVGELFF.

The chain couples TRBV2 to TRBJ1-3; D possibly corresponds to TRBD1 (5 bases). This CDR3 spans 15 amino acids. CDR1 is SNHLY and CDR2 is FYNNEI in the germline V gene. The V end lost 3 bases, the J end lost 1 base, and 10 bases lay between the germline ends. CDR3 amino acids: CASSDPAGSGNTIYF. DNA of the CDR3: TGTGCCAGCAGTGATCCGGCAGGGTCTGGAAACACCATATATTTT.

This chain links TRBV5-1 with TRBJ2-3, with 11 bases lining up with TRBD2. Looked up from germline, CDR1 is SGHRS and CDR2 is YFSETQ. The CDR3 is 16 residues long. Unmatched junction bases numbered 6, after V lost 6 bases and J lost 0 bases. CDR3 region: CASKPTSGASTDTQYF. The CDR3 nucleotides are TGCGCCAGCAAACCGACTAGCGGGGCTAGCACAGATACGCAGTATTTT.

The chain links TRBV11-2 to TRBJ2-7; 7 nucleotides line up with TRBD1. The CDR3 covers 14 residues. Germline trimming cut 4 bases from V and 2 bases from J; bases unmatched to any gene: 5. CDR1 is SGHAT and CDR2 is FQNNGV in the germline V gene. The DNA of the CDR3 is TGTGCCAGCAGCTCCCCCGGGACAGCCTACGAGCAGTACTTC. Protein product: CASSSPGTAYEQYF.

The rearrangement links TRBV7-2 to TRBJ2-1; 7 bases are a match to TRBD2. The germline V gene encodes CDR1 SGHTA and CDR2 FQGNSA. This CDR3 spans 16 amino acids. Trimming took 5 bases from V and 7 from J; bases not matched to a gene: 14. CDR3 DNA: TGTGCCAGCAGCCCCGGGTCCCGCGGGAGAGTGAATGAGCAGTTCTTC. Translating it yields CASSPGSRGRVNEQFF.

The rearrangement links TRBV10-3 to TRBJ1-1, with unresolved D. Germline CDR1 reads ENHRY; CDR2 reads SYGVKD. The CDR3 consists of 13 residues. V was pared by 8 bases and J by 0 bases, with 10 bases between. Here the CDR3 DNA reads TGTGCCATCTCGGTCGCCCTGAACACTGAAGCTTTCTTT. Amino acid sequence: CAISVALNTEAFF.

This sequence joins TRBV19 and TRBJ2-1; possibly TRBD2 for D (6 bases). Trimming cost V 9 bases and J 6 bases, with 9 bases left between them. This CDR3 has 11 amino acids. In germline, CDR1 is LNHDA, CDR2 SQIVND (reference sequence). The CDR3 is CASGRFNEQFF. The DNA of the CDR3 is TGTGCCAGCGGGAGATTCAATGAGCAGTTCTTC.

This clone was detected once. The genes are TRBV7-6 and TRBJ2-2; 9 bases line up with TRBD2. Germline-derived CDR1 and CDR2 are SGHVS and FNYEAQ. V shed 1 base, J shed 5 bases, and the junction held 8 bases outside the gene matches. The CDR3 consists of 17 residues. CDR3 bases: TGTGCCAGCAGCTTAGGATTCGGCGGGAGGGTTACCGGGGAGCTGTTTTTT. Residues: CASSLGFGGRVTGELFF.

This clone was found once. The chain couples TRBV4-1 to TRBJ2-7; 8 nucleotides agree with TRBD1. From germline, CDR1 is MGHRA and CDR2 YSYEKL. CDR3 length: 13 residues. J was trimmed by 11 bases and V by 1 base; bases with no gene match: 7. The CDR3 DNA follows: TGCGCCAGCAGCCAAGCTGGGACAGGAAGAGAGTACTTC. Translation gives CASSQAGTGREYF.

This chain connects TRBV28 to TRBJ1-1; no definite D call. The CDR3 is 13 residues long. Trimming took 3 bases from V and 2 from J, leaving 7 bases between them. Germline assignment: CDR1 MDHEN and CDR2 SYDVKM. The CDR3 DNA reads TGTGCCAGCAGTTTTTCCGTAAACACTGAAGCTTTCTTT. It yields the protein CASSFSVNTEAFF.

V usage is TRBV6-5 and J usage is TRBJ2-2; tentatively, D is TRBD2 (5 bases). Deletions cut 0 bases from V and 5 bases from J, with 7 bases between. This CDR3 comprises 14 residues. The germline CDR1 and CDR2 sequences are MNHEY and SVGAGI. The CDR3 reads CASSYSSGTGELFF. As DNA, the CDR3 is TGTGCCAGCAGTTACTCGTCGGGAACCGGGGAGCTGTTTTTT.

This chain links TRBV9 with TRBJ2-7; D not certain. CDR3 size: 12 residues. Trimming removed 4 bases from V and 3 bases from J, with 8 bases in between. Looked up from germline, CDR1 is SGDLS and CDR2 is YYNGEE. The CDR3 DNA reads as TGTGCCAGCAGCACCCATAGCTACGAGCAGTACTTC. This encodes CASSTHSYEQYF.

V is TRBV10-3 and J is TRBJ2-7, with 14 bases identical to TRBD2. V shed 4 bases and J 3 bases; nucleotides not matched to a gene: 2. The CDR3 runs 15 residues. The germline V gene encodes CDR1 ENHRY and CDR2 SYGVKD. CDR3 sequence (DNA): TGTGCCATCAGTGCCGGGACTAGCGGGAGCTACGAGCAGTACTTC. Translated, it gives CAISAGTSGSYEQYF.

This clone was found once. The chain joins TRBV4-3 to TRBJ2-1; 8 bases align to TRBD1. CDR1 is LGHNA, CDR2 YSLEER, per germline. The CDR3 has 15 amino acids. V dropped 4 bases and J dropped 3; count of bases not matched to a gene: 5. CDR3 sequence reads: CASSPGTGNYNEQFF. The CDR3, as DNA: TGCGCCAGCAGCCCGGGGACAGGAAACTACAATGAGCAGTTCTTC.

The CDR3 DNA reads TGTGCCACCAGTCTCTCTGAAGAGACCCAGTACTTC. It is translated as CATSLSEETQYF. The chain links TRBV15 to TRBJ2-5; D call uncertain. Germline V gene lookup returns CDR1 LNHNV and CDR2 YYDKDF (reference sequence). V was shortened by 6 bases and J by 3 bases, with 8 bases between the two germline ends. The CDR3 has 12 amino acids.

Remarks on this clone: An end of the junction does not agree with germline; a read error may underlie this. The genes are TRBV5-1 and TRBJ2-7, with 9 bases matching TRBD1. The CDR3 covers 16 residues. Germline CDR1 and CDR2: SGHRS and YFSETQ. The DNA for the CDR3 is TGCGCCAGCAGCTTGCAACCGGGACAGGGAGGTAAGGTTTGGAACTTC. This encodes CASSLQPGQGGKVWNF.